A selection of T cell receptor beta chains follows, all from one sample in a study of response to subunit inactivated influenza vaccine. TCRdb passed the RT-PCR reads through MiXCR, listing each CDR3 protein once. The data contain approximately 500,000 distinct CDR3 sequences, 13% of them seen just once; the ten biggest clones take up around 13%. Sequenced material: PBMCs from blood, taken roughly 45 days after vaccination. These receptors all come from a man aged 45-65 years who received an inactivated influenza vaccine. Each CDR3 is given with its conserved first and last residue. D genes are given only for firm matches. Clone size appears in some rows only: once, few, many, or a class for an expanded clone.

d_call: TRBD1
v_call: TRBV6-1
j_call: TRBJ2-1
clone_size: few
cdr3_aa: CASTQPDREYEQFF
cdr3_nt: TGTGCCAGCACCCAGCCCGACAGGGAGTATGAGCAGTTCTTC

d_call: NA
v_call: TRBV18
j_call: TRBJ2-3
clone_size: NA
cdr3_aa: CASSPFISTDTQYF
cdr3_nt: TGTGCCAGCTCACCCTTCATTAGCACAGATACGCAGTATTTT

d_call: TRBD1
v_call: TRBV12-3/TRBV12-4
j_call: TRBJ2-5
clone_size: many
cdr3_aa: CASSVTGGGETQYF
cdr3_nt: TGTGCCAGCAGCGTGACAGGGGGCGGAGAGACCCAGTACTTC

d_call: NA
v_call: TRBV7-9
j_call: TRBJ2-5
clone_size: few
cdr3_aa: CASSNSWYQETQYF
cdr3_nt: TGTGCCAGCAGTAATTCGTGGTACCAAGAGACCCAGTACTTC

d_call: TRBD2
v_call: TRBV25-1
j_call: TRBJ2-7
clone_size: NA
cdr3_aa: CASSEFGGRPYEQYF
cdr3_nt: TGTGCCAGCAGTGAATTTGGCGGGAGGCCCTACGAGCAGTACTTC

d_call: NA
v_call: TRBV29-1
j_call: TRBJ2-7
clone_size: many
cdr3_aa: CSVEIDSYEQYF
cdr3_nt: TGCAGCGTTGAGATAGATTCCTACGAGCAGTACTTC

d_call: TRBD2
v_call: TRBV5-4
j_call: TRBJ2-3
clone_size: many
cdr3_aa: CASSSGTSGRTSTDTQYF
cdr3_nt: TGTGCCAGCAGCTCCGGGACTAGCGGGAGGACTAGCACAGATACGCAGTATTTT

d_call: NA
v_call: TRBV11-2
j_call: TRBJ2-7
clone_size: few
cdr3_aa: CASSFYRSGSYEQYF
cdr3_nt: TGTGCCAGCAGCTTTTATAGGTCCGGTTCCTACGAGCAGTACTTC

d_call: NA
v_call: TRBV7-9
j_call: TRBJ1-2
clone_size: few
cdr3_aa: CASSLSTGRPYGYTF
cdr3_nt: TGTGCCAGCAGCTTATCGACAGGCCGACCTTATGGCTACACCTTC

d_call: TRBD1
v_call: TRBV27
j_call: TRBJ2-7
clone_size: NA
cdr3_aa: CASKPGQGFYEQYF
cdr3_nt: TGTGCCAGCAAACCGGGACAGGGGTTCTACGAGCAGTACTTC

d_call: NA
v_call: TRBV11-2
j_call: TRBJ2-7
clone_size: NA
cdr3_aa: CASSKTGVYEQYF
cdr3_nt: TGTGCCAGCAGCAAGACAGGAGTCTACGAGCAGTACTTC

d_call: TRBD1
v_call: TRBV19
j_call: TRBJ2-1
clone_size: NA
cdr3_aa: CASSYGTGIYNEQFF
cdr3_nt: TGTGCCAGTAGTTATGGGACAGGGATTTACAATGAGCAGTTCTTC

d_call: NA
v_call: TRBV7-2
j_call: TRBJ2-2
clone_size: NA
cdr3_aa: CASSPGYVVGELFF
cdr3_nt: TGTGCCAGCAGCCCCGGCTATGTGGTCGGGGAGCTGTTTTTT

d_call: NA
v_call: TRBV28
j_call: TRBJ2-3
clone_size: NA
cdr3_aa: CASTTARGDTQYF
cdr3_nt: TGTGCCAGCACTACAGCCCGCGGAGATACGCAGTATTTT

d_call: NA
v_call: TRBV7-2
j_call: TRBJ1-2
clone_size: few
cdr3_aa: CASSSLDDSYLDLGYTF
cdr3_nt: TGTGCCAGCAGCTCGTTAGACGACTCCTACCTCGATTTAGGCTACACCTTC

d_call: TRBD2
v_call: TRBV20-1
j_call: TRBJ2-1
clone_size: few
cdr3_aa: CSAWRAGGNSYEQFF
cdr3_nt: TGCAGTGCCTGGAGGGCGGGAGGGAATTCGTATGAGCAGTTCTTC

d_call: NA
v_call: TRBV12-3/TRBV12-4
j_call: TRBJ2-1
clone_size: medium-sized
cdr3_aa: CATGLEQFF
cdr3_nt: TGTGCCACGGGCCTAGAGCAGTTCTTC

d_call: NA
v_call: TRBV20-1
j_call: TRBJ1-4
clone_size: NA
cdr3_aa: CSAARWGANEKLFF
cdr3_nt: TGCAGTGCGGCCAGATGGGGGGCTAATGAAAAACTGTTTTTT

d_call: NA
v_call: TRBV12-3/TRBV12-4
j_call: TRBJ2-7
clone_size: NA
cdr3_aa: CASKPTDSYEQYF
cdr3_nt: TGTGCCAGCAAGCCGACAGACTCCTACGAGCAGTACTTC

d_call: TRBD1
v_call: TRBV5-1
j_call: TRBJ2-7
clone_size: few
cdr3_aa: CASRSQGANPEQYF
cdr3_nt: TGCGCCAGCAGATCACAGGGGGCGAATCCCGAGCAGTACTTC

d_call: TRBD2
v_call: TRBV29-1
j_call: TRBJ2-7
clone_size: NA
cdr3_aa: CSVSRAGGPYEQYF
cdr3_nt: TGCAGCGTTTCCCGGGCGGGAGGGCCTTACGAGCAGTACTTC

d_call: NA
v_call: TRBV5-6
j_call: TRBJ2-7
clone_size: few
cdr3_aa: CASSLSPGREQYF
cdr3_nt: TGTGCCAGCAGCTTGTCCCCGGGACGCGAGCAGTACTTC

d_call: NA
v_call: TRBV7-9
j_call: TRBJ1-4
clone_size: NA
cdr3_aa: CASSLDQGGEKLFF
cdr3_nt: TGTGCCAGCAGCTTAGATCAGGGCGGTGAAAAACTGTTTTTT

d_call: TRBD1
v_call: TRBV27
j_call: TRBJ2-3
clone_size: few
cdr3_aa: CASSFPGQVTDTQYF
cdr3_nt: TGTGCCAGCAGTTTCCCGGGACAGGTAACAGATACGCAGTATTTT

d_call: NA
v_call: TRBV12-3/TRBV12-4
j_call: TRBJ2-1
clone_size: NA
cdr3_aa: CASSLGTKGEQFF
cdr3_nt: TGTGCCAGCAGTTTGGGCACGAAGGGTGAGCAGTTCTTC

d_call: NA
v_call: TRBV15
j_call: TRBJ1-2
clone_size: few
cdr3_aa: CATSRDLYGYTF
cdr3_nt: TGTGCCACCAGCAGAGACCTCTATGGCTACACCTTC

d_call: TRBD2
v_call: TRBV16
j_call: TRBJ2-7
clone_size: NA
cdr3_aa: CASSHMMGGETYEQYF
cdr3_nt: TGTGCCAGCAGCCATATGATGGGGGGGGAAACCTACGAGCAGTACTTC

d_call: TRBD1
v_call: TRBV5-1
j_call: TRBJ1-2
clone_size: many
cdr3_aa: CASAMGQGANYGYTF
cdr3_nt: TGCGCCAGCGCCATGGGACAGGGAGCTAACTATGGCTACACCTTC

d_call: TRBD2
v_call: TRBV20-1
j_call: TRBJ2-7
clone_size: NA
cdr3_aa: CSARGLDSGVYEQYF
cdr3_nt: TGCAGTGCTAGAGGTCTGGATAGCGGGGTCTACGAGCAGTACTTC

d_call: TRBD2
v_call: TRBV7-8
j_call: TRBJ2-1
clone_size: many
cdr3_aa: CASSDWTSGSGDEQFF
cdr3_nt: TGTGCCAGCAGCGATTGGACTAGCGGGAGTGGAGATGAGCAGTTCTTC

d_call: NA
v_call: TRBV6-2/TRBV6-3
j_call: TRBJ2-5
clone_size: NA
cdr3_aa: CATSSPGRYQETQYF
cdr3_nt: TGTGCCACCTCCTCGCCGGGACGCTACCAAGAGACCCAGTACTTC

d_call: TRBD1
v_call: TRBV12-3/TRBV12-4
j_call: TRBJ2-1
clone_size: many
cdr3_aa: CASRPGQGYNEQFF
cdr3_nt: TGTGCCAGCAGACCGGGACAGGGGTACAATGAGCAGTTCTTC

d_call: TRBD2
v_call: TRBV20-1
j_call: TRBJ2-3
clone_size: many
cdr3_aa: CTPTSGSTDTQYF
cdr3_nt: TGCACCCCAACTAGCGGGAGCACAGATACGCAGTATTTT

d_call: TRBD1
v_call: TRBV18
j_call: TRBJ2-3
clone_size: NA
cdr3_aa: CASSPPIGTGTDTQYF
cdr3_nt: TGTGCCAGCTCACCACCGATAGGGACAGGAACAGATACGCAATATTTT

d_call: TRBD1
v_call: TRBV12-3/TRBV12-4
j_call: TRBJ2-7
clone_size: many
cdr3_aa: CASSLEVDRATEQYF
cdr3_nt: TGTGCCAGCAGTTTAGAAGTCGACAGGGCTACGGAGCAGTACTTC

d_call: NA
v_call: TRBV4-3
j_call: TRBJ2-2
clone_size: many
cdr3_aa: CASSQDWGAGTGELFF
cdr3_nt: TGCGCCAGCAGCCAAGATTGGGGGGCCGGCACCGGGGAGCTGTTTTTT

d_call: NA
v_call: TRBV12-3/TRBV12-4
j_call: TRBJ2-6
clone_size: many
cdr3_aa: CASRLGSGANVLTF
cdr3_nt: TGTGCCAGCAGGCTGGGCTCTGGGGCCAACGTCCTGACTTTC

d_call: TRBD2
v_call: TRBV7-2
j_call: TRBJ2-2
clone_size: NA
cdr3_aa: CASSLFASGLNTGELFF
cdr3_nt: TGTGCCAGCAGCTTATTTGCTAGCGGACTGAACACCGGGGAGCTGTTTTTT

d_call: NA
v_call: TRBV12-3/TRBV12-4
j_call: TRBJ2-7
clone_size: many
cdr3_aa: CASSLGGAIPEQYF
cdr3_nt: TGTGCCAGCAGCTTGGGCGGGGCCATACCCGAGCAGTACTTC

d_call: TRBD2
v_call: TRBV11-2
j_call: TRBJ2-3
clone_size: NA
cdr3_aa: CASRSISGRFGDTQYF
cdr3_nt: TGTGCCAGCAGATCCATTAGCGGGAGGTTTGGAGATACGCAGTATTTT

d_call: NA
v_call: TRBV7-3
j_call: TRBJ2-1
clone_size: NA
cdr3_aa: CASSPTSLLYNEQFF
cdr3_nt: TGTGCCAGCAGCCCGACTAGTCTCCTCTACAATGAGCAGTTCTTC

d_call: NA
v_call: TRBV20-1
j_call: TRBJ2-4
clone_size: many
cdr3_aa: CSAGVPAKNIQYF
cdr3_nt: TGCAGTGCTGGGGTTCCGGCCAAAAACATTCAGTACTTC

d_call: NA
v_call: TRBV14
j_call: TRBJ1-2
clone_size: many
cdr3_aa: CASSQDSRAYGYTF
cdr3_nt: TGTGCCAGCAGCCAAGATAGCCGGGCCTATGGCTACACCTTC

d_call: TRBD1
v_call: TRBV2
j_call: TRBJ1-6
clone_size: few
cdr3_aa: CASSEPPGQGATLHF
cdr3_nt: TGTGCCAGCAGTGAACCTCCGGGACAGGGGGCCACCCTCCACTTT

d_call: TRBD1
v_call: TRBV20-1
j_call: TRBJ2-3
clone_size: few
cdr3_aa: CSAGLRDRGSTDTQYF
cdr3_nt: TGCAGTGCTGGGTTGAGAGACAGGGGATCCACAGATACGCAGTATTTT